These T cell receptor beta chains were read from a single sample in a study of blood T cell repertoires in COVID-19. Sequencing was performed with immunoSEQ multiplex PCR; in TCRdb, only in-frame clones are kept and a portion is missing. The sample shows about 220,000 clones, 75% to 85% of them seen only once. The material sequenced was peripheral blood. The origin of the receptors is a man aged 50-60 years with active or convalescent COVID-19. Both conserved end residues are part of each CDR3. The order of the fields is CDR3 protein, CDR3 DNA, V gene, CDR3 length, D gene, clone size, J gene. D genes are given only for firm matches. Expanded clones get a size class; other rows say once, few or many, or leave the size out.

CASSIRGLAGGRNTGELFF | TGTGCCAGTAGTATCAGGGGACTAGCGGGGGGAAGGAACACCGGGGAGCTGTTTTTT | TRBV19 | 19 | TRBD2 | NA | TRBJ2-2
CASSATSATPITNYEQYF | TGTGCCAGCAGCGCCACTAGCGCCACCCCTATAACGAACTACGAGCAGTACTTC | TRBV2 | 18 | TRBD2 | once | TRBJ2-7
CASTQGRDREASLHF | TGTGCCAGCACCCAGGGGCGGGACAGGGAGGCCTCCCTCCACTTT | TRBV27 | 15 | TRBD1 | few | TRBJ1-6
CASSPGTGGGETQYF | TGTGCCAGCTCACCAGGGACAGGGGGCGGAGAGACCCAGTACTTC | TRBV18 | 15 | TRBD1 | NA | TRBJ2-5
CASSLGTGEAGELFF | TGTGCCAGCAGCTTAGGTACAGGGGAAGCCGGGGAGCTGTTTTTT | TRBV3-1/TRBV3-2 | 15 | TRBD1 | once | TRBJ2-2
CASSRTSGDTGELFF | TGTGCCAGCTCACGGACTAGCGGGGATACCGGGGAGCTGTTTTTT | TRBV18 | 15 | TRBD2 | NA | TRBJ2-2
CASSFGISEKLFF | TGCGCCAGCAGCTTCGGTATCTCGGAAAAACTGTTTTTT | TRBV5-1 | 13 | NA | NA | TRBJ1-4
CASSPTSGLTDTQYF | TGTGCCAGCTCACCGACTAGCGGGCTAACAGATACGCAGTATTTT | TRBV18 | 15 | TRBD2 | NA | TRBJ2-3
CASSVGPGQGALGNQPQHF | TGTGCCAGTAGTGTGGGGCCCGGGCAGGGGGCTCTGGGCAATCAGCCCCAGCATTTT | TRBV19 | 19 | TRBD1 | once | TRBJ1-5
CASSQPGLAAYNEQFF | TGCGCCAGCAGCCAACCCGGACTAGCGGCCTACAATGAGCAGTTCTTC | TRBV4-1 | 16 | TRBD2 | NA | TRBJ2-1
CASSRTGPEGYTF | TGTGCCAGCAGCAGAACAGGGCCCGAAGGCTACACCTTC | TRBV7-2 | 13 | NA | once | TRBJ1-2
CASSSLTQYF | TGTGCCAGCAGTTCCCTTACCCAGTACTTC | TRBV6-5 | 10 | NA | NA | TRBJ2-5
CASSGGRQGHNSPLHF | TGTGCCAGCAGCGGCGGTCGACAGGGCCATAATTCACCCCTCCACTTT | TRBV9 | 16 | TRBD1 | NA | TRBJ1-6
CASSQTPGPTGELFF | TGTGCCAGCAGCCAAACTCCTGGGCCCACCGGGGAGCTGTTTTTT | TRBV14 | 15 | NA | NA | TRBJ2-2
CASSPLAPGVETQYF | TGTGCCAGCAGCCCACTAGCGCCGGGAGTCGAGACCCAGTACTTC | TRBV3-1/TRBV3-2 | 15 | TRBD2 | NA | TRBJ2-5
CASSGSRFRSGNTIYF | TGTGCCAGCAGCGGGAGCAGGTTTCGGTCTGGAAACACCATATATTTT | TRBV5-6 | 16 | NA | NA | TRBJ1-3
CASSSLKREGLPSDTQYF | TGTGCCAGCAGCTCTCTAAAGCGGGAGGGTCTCCCTAGCGATACGCAGTATTTT | TRBV7-9 | 18 | TRBD2 | NA | TRBJ2-3
CAWSWGQGTDTQYF | TGTGCCTGGAGTTGGGGCCAGGGCACAGATACGCAGTATTTT | TRBV30 | 14 | NA | NA | TRBJ2-3
CASSQEGGARNIQYF | TGCGCCAGCAGCCAAGAGGGGGGAGCTCGGAACATTCAGTACTTC | TRBV4-1 | 15 | NA | NA | TRBJ2-4
CASSLTTSTSRQALNF | TGTGCCAGCAGCCTCACAACGTCGACTAGCCGACAGGCCCTTAACTTC | TRBV7-9 | 16 | NA | few | TRBJ2-7
CASSQGLAPNEQFF | TGTGCCAGCAGCCAAGGACTAGCCCCCAATGAGCAGTTCTTC | TRBV2 | 14 | TRBD2 | NA | TRBJ2-1
CASSLGGAYNQPQHF | TGTGCCAGCAGTTTAGGGGGGGCTTACAATCAGCCCCAGCATTTT | TRBV28 | 15 | NA | NA | TRBJ1-5
CASSLAGVGNQPQHF | TGCGCCAGCAGCTTGGCAGGGGTGGGGAACCAGCCCCAGCATTTT | TRBV5-1 | 15 | NA | NA | TRBJ1-5
CASSEYVGSTYNEQFF | TGTGCCAGCAGTGAGTATGTCGGGAGTACCTACAATGAGCAGTTCTTC | TRBV2 | 16 | NA | NA | TRBJ2-1
CASSLGGPDQETQYF | TGCGCCAGCAGCTTGGGCGGGCCAGACCAAGAGACCCAGTACTTC | TRBV5-1 | 15 | NA | NA | TRBJ2-5
CASSLPRPPDGNTIYF | TGTGCCAGCAGTTTACCTAGGCCCCCAGACGGAAACACCATATATTTT | TRBV7-9 | 16 | NA | NA | TRBJ1-3
CASAVAIYGYTF | TGTGCCAGCGCGGTTGCAATCTATGGCTACACCTTC | TRBV28 | 12 | NA | NA | TRBJ1-2
CATSATGVNTEAFF | TGTGCCACCAGCGCAACAGGGGTGAACACTGAAGCTTTCTTT | TRBV24-1 | 14 | TRBD1 | few | TRBJ1-1
CASNPMSSGNTIYF | TGTGCCAGCAATCCCATGAGCTCTGGAAACACCATATATTTT | TRBV28 | 14 | NA | NA | TRBJ1-3
CASSQEDSPYNEQFF | TGCGCCAGCAGCCAAGAGGACAGCCCCTACAATGAGCAGTTCTTC | TRBV4-1 | 15 | NA | NA | TRBJ2-1
CASSLGRDSYTGELFF | TGTGCCAGCAGTTTAGGGCGGGACAGCTACACCGGGGAGCTGTTTTTT | TRBV28 | 16 | NA | many | TRBJ2-2
CASSLFRGSSYEQYF | TGCGCCAGCAGCTTGTTTCGGGGGAGCTCCTACGAGCAGTACTTC | TRBV5-1 | 15 | NA | NA | TRBJ2-7
CASSLAAGGNYGYTF | TGCGCCAGCAGCTTGGCAGCTGGGGGGAACTATGGCTACACCTTC | TRBV5-1 | 15 | NA | once | TRBJ1-2
CASTPGEGRWDSPLHF | TGTGCCAGCACCCCCGGTGAGGGTCGATGGGATTCACCCCTCCACTTT | TRBV16 | 16 | NA | many | TRBJ1-6
CASSLGDRRSF | TGTGCCAGCAGTTTGGGGGACAGGCGCAGCTTC | TRBV28 | 11 | TRBD1 | NA | TRBJ2-7
CASSGQSSYEQYF | TGTGCCAGCAGCGGACAGAGCTCCTACGAGCAGTACTTC | TRBV6-6 | 13 | NA | few | TRBJ2-7
CASSPKDSSSYEQYF | TGTGCCAGCAGCCCGAAGGACAGCAGCTCCTACGAGCAGTACTTC | TRBV13 | 15 | NA | NA | TRBJ2-7
CSVTYGFNSPLHF | TGCAGCGTCACCTACGGGTTTAATTCACCCCTCCACTTT | TRBV29-1 | 13 | NA | NA | TRBJ1-6
CASSLWRLAGGNEQFF | TGTGCCAGCAGCTTATGGCGACTAGCGGGCGGCAATGAGCAGTTCTTC | TRBV7-2 | 16 | TRBD2 | NA | TRBJ2-1
CASSLEGGRRGYTF | TGCGCCAGCAGCTTGGAAGGGGGCAGGCGGGGCTACACCTTC | TRBV5-1 | 14 | TRBD1 | NA | TRBJ1-2
CSVWGHRQETQYF | TGCAGCGTTTGGGGCCATCGACAAGAGACCCAGTACTTC | TRBV29-1 | 13 | NA | NA | TRBJ2-5
CASSQRTSGIYNEQFF | TGCGCCAGCAGCCAAAGGACTAGCGGGATATACAATGAGCAGTTCTTC | TRBV4-3 | 16 | TRBD2 | NA | TRBJ2-1
CASSQRTGNIQYF | TGCGCCAGCAGCCAAAGGACAGGGAACATTCAGTACTTC | TRBV4-3 | 13 | TRBD1 | NA | TRBJ2-4
CASSITGGATEAFF | TGTGCCAGCAGCATTACAGGGGGCGCGACTGAAGCTTTCTTT | TRBV6-2/TRBV6-3 | 14 | TRBD1 | NA | TRBJ1-1
CASLGQPNTEAFF | TGTGCCAGCCTGGGACAGCCGAACACTGAAGCTTTCTTT | TRBV6-5 | 13 | TRBD1 | NA | TRBJ1-1
CASSHLGGTGGIDTQYF | TGTGCCAGCAGCCATTTGGGCGGGACAGGGGGTATCGATACGCAGTATTTT | TRBV4-2 | 17 | TRBD1 | NA | TRBJ2-3